This T cell receptor (beta chain) comes out of a study of Ad26.COV2.S vaccination and SARS-CoV-2 variants. V was pared by 2 bases and J by 3 bases, with 11 bases between. CDR1 and CDR2 (germline): KGHSH, LQKENI. The CDR3 length is 14 residues. The count of this clone is one. Using immunoSEQ multiplex PCR, the repertoire was profiled, and TCRdb retains in-frame clones only, with some absent. Among roughly 380,000 clones, roughly 91% were seen once, and the ten largest hold around 3.7%. As to treatment: roughly 19 received Ad26.COV2.S at low or high dose, single or two shots; about 5 received placebo; per-sample allocation not given. Day 63 following the first vaccine or placebo injection was when the samples were taken.

This clonotype was obtained from a person between 18 and 65 years old who received the Ad26.COV2.S COVID-19 vaccine or a placebo. The source material was peripheral blood, sampled in a trial of Ad26.COV2.S vaccine versus placebo. J is TRBJ2-7 and V is TRBV18; D could derive from TRBD1 or TRBD2 (5 bases each). CDR3 sequence: CASSPGDDYYEQYF. CDR3 sequence (DNA): TGTGCCAGCTCACCAGGGGACGATTACTACGAGCAGTACTTC.